Each of the 19 T cell receptor beta chains below was sequenced from the same sample in a study of regulatory T cells in long-lasting Graves disease (dated by TCRdb to about 2021). The receptor library was made with multiplex PCR. This sample was sequenced with an Illumina HiSeq 4000. TCR beta libraries were built with iRepertoire HTBI primers and Arm-PCR amplification of CDR3 regions. TCRdb reworked the public reads: Q25 trimming with fastp, MiXCR clone assembly, productive beta chains retained. Identical CDR3 protein sequences are pooled into one entry, listed with their most common genes and DNA. Counted in this sample were a few hundred thousand distinct CDR3 sequences; about a sixth of them appeared once. About 25% of the sample is held by the ten biggest clonotypes. Per the publication, the time point label means: newly diagnosed GD, antithyroid drugs for less than 3 months. For both TCR sequencing and RNA sequencing, RNA was extracted from PBMCs in TRIzol.

These data also featured in a second study, about T cells in Graves' hyperthyroidism and ophthalmopathy.

Material: peripheral blood mononuclear cells (PBMCs), obtained at new diagnosis, from a patient treated with antithyroid drugs. Receptor source: a young woman with Graves disease. Donor details come from another sample of the same person, matched by shared clones.

The V gene is TRBV12-3 or TRBV12-4, the J gene TRBJ1-2; unclear D gene. The CDR3 has 13 amino acids. V lost 6 bases to trimming and J lost 4 bases, with 12 bases between them. The CDR3 nucleotides are TGTGCCAGCAGGATTAGGTCCTCCTATGGCTACACCTTC. This gives the protein CASRIRSSYGYTF.

This rearrangement joins TRBV19 to TRBJ1-1, with a tentative D call TRBD1 (5 bases). Per germline, CDR1 LNHDA and CDR2 SQIVND (reference sequence). This CDR3 comprises 12 residues. V lost 9 bases to trimming and J lost 3 bases, with 11 bases between them. As DNA, the CDR3 is TGTGCCAGCGCCCTGGGGCACACTGAAGCTTTCTTT. This sequence encodes CASALGHTEAFF.

This clonotype was seen at least ten times. The rearrangement uses TRBV18 and TRBJ1-1; D is uncertain. The germline V gene encodes CDR1 KGHSH and CDR2 LQKENI. V was cut by 2 bases and J by 4 bases, with 8 bases left in between. This CDR3 has 13 amino acids. The CDR3 is CASSPGLGTEAFF. DNA for the CDR3: TGTGCCAGCTCACCAGGGTTGGGCACTGAAGCTTTCTTT.

This clonotype was recorded many times. The chain is built from TRBV28 and TRBJ2-7, with 8 bases identical to TRBD1. The CDR3 is 14 amino acids. CDR1 is MDHEN and CDR2 is SYDVKM in the germline V gene. The V segment lost 10 bases and the J segment 2 bases; nucleotides outside the gene matches: 10. The CDR3 is CATIPTGAAYEQYF. The CDR3 region has the DNA TGTGCCACCATCCCGACAGGGGCGGCCTACGAGCAGTACTTC.

The genes are TRBV5-1 and TRBJ1-4, with TRBD1 matching over 10 bases. J was trimmed by 3 bases and V by 0 bases; bases with no gene match: 5. CDR1 is SGHRS and CDR2 is YFSETQ in the germline V gene. The CDR3 is 17 residues long. The CDR3: CASSLDGTGAPNEKLFF. CDR3 coding DNA: TGCGCCAGCAGCTTGGATGGGACAGGGGCTCCTAATGAAAAACTGTTTTTT.

Remarks on this clonotype: A read error may be the cause here, since a much bigger clone is one base away. The chain employs TRBV7-3 and TRBJ2-3, with D tentatively TRBD2 (8 bases). Germline CDR1 is SGHTA and CDR2 is FQGTGA. Trimming shortened V by 0 bases and J by 10 bases, and 20 bases separated the two germline ends. This CDR3 spans 16 amino acids. The CDR3 region has the DNA TGTGCCAGCAGCTTAACCCGGGAGGGGGCGCAGGATGCGCAGTATTTT. Translation: CASSLTREGAQDAQYF.

This clonotype was seen repeatedly, ten times or more. The chain recombines TRBV28 with TRBJ2-3; D uncertain. The closer fit of TRBJ2-7 to the DNA end suggests the J call may be wrong. Germline CDR1 reads MDHEN; CDR2 reads SYDVKM. This CDR3 has 14 residues. The CDR3 is CASSLIGQTYEQYF. The CDR3 coding sequence is TGTGCCAGCAGTTTAATAGGGCAGACCTACGAGCAGTACTTC.

The rearrangement links TRBV7-2 to TRBJ2-7, with 10 bases that match TRBD2. This CDR3 region has 17 residues. J was trimmed by 2 bases and V by 1 base; bases with no gene match: 8. The germline V gene has CDR1 SGHTA and CDR2 FQGNSA. CDR3 amino acids: CASSLVRASGGPYEQYF. CDR3 coding DNA: TGTGCCAGCAGCTTAGTGCGAGCTAGCGGGGGCCCCTACGAGCAGTACTTC.

This clonotype was seen ten or more times. The chain uses TRBV12-3 or TRBV12-4 and TRBJ2-7; D is possibly TRBD1 or TRBD2 (5 bases each). The CDR3 sequence is 13 residues long. V shed 6 bases and J shed 3 bases, with 12 bases lying between them. The CDR3 sequence is CASSLGAGYEQYF. CDR3 DNA sequence: TGTGCCAGCAGCCTAGGGGCGGGCTACGAGCAGTACTTC.

This clonotype was counted many times. Its ends do not fully match the called genes, so a read error is possible. The CDR3 coding sequence is TGTGCCAGCAGCAGCAGGGTGGGCACTGAAGCTTTCTTT. This translates into CASSSRVGTEAFF. The V call is TRBV5-1, the J call TRBJ1-1; weak D call: TRBD1 (5 bases). This CDR3 is 13 amino acids long. CDR1 is SGHRS and CDR2 is YFSETQ in the germline V gene.

This clonotype was seen ten or more times. This chain uses TRBV20-1 with TRBJ2-3; 14 nucleotides line up with TRBD2. V dropped 0 bases and J dropped 0; count of bases not matched to a gene: 5. The CDR3 loop spans 18 amino acids. Germline values: CDR1 DFQATT, CDR2 SNEGSKA (reference sequence). Written as DNA, the CDR3 is TGCAGTGCTAGAGATGCCGGGACTAGCGGGAGTAGCACAGATACGCAGTATTTT. It specifies CSARDAGTSGSSTDTQYF.

The V call is TRBV25-1, the J call TRBJ2-3; 9 bases align to TRBD2. The CDR3 covers 13 residues. V shed 5 bases and J 11 bases; nucleotides not matched to a gene: 8. Per the germline V gene, CDR1 is MGHDK and CDR2 is SYGVNS. CDR3 in amino acids: CASSYGTSLEQYF. The CDR3 region has the DNA TGTGCCAGCAGTTACGGGACTAGCCTAGAGCAGTATTTT.

At least ten counts were recorded for this clonotype. The rearrangement uses TRBV7-2 and TRBJ2-7; D possibly corresponds to TRBD2 (6 bases). CDR1 and CDR2 (germline): SGHTA, FQGNSA. The CDR3 runs 15 residues. Trimming removed 5 bases from V and 3 bases from J, with 17 bases in between. CDR3 amino acids: CASSAAAGGDYEQYF. For the CDR3, the DNA is TGTGCCAGCAGCGCCGCGGCCGGGGGAGACTACGAGCAGTACTTC.

The chain is built from TRBV4-1 and TRBJ2-3, with 8 nucleotides matching TRBD2. Germline values: CDR1 MGHRA, CDR2 YSYEKL. The CDR3 has 17 residues. The J segment lost 3 bases and the V segment lost 1 base, leaving 9 bases of the junction unmatched. The CDR3 DNA reads as TGCGCCAGCAGCCAAGTTGTAGCGGGATGGGGGACAGATACGCAGTATTTT. Translating it yields CASSQVVAGWGTDTQYF.

This clonotype came up a few times. This CDR3 is CASSLRSSMNTGELFF. Written as DNA, the CDR3 is TGTGCCAGCAGCTTACGGTCTAGTATGAACACCGGGGAGCTGTTTTTT. This sequence joins TRBV7-2 and TRBJ2-2, with D uncertain. CDR3 size: 16 residues. Germline CDR1 SGHTA, CDR2 FQGNSA. V was shortened by 2 bases and J by 1 base, with 11 bases between the two germline ends. The full variable domain, its missing parts supplied by reference TRBV7-2 and TRBJ2-2, is GAGVSQSPSNKVTEKGKDVELRCDPISGHTALYWYRQSLGQGLEFLIYFQGNSAPDKSGLPSDRFSAERTGGSVSTLTIQRTQQEDSAVYLCASSLRSSMNTGELFFGEGSRLTVL.

This clonotype has ten or more counts. CDR3 amino acids: CASSPRTPLTDTQYF. CDR3 coding DNA: TGTGCCAGCAGTCCCCGGACACCCCTCACAGATACGCAGTATTTT. The J gene is TRBJ2-3, the V gene TRBV27; tentative D call: TRBD1 (5 bases). The V gene lost 5 bases and the J gene lost 2 bases, with 14 bases spanning the gap. This CDR3 is built from 15 residues. Germline V lookup: CDR1 MNHEY, CDR2 SMNVEV (reference sequence).

This clonotype was seen many times. The chain couples TRBV28 to TRBJ2-5, with unresolved D. The CDR3 contains 14 residues. Trimming took 5 bases from V and 2 from J, leaving 12 bases between them. Germline V gene lookup returns CDR1 MDHEN and CDR2 SYDVKM. As DNA, the CDR3 is TGTGCCAGCAGTCGCCTAGACGGGCAAGAGACCCAGTACTTC. Its protein is CASSRLDGQETQYF.

This clonotype appeared many times. Here the CDR3 reads CASSLPGQGGSYNEQFF. The CDR3 bases are TGTGCCAGCAGTTTACCGGGACAGGGGGGCTCCTACAATGAGCAGTTCTTC. V and J are TRBV6-2 or TRBV6-3 and TRBJ2-1; 11 bases agree with TRBD1. J lost 0 bases, V lost 4 bases, and 5 bases had no gene match. From germline, CDR1 is MNHEY and CDR2 SVGEGT. The CDR3 runs to 17 residues.

This clonotype was seen ten or more times. The rearrangement uses TRBV30 and TRBJ2-1; 9 bases are a match to TRBD2. The CDR3 covers 13 residues. Germline V gene sequence: CDR1 GTSNPN, CDR2 SVGIG (reference sequence). The junction had 3 bases not matched to a gene; V was cut back by 5 bases and J by 4 bases. CDR3 residues: CAWGLAIYNEQFF. The DNA for the CDR3 is TGTGCCTGGGGACTAGCGATTTACAATGAGCAGTTCTTC.